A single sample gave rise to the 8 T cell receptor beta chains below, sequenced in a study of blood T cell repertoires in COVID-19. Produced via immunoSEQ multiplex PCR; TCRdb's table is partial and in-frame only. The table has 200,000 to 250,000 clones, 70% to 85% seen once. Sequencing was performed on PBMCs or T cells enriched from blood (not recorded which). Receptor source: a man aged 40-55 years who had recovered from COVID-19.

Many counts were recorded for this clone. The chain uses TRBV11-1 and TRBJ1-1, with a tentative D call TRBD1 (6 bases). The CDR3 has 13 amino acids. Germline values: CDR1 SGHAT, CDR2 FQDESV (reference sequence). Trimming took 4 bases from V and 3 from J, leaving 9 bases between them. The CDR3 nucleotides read TGTGCCAGCAGCTGGGGGGGCCACACTGAAGCTTTCTTT. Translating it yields CASSWGGHTEAFF.

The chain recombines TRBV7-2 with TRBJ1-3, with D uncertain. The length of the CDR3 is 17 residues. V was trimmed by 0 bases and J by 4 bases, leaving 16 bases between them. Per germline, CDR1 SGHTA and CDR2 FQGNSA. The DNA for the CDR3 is TGTGCCAGCAGCTTAGCGGGTACCGCGGGAGGAGGAAACACCATATATTTT. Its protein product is CASSLAGTAGGGNTIYF. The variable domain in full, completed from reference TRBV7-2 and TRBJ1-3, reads GAGVSQSPSNKVTEKGKDVELRCDPISGHTALYWYRQSLGQGLEFLIYFQGNSAPDKSGLPSDRFSAERTGGSVSTLTIQRTQQEDSAVYLCASSLAGTAGGGNTIYFGEGSWLTVV.

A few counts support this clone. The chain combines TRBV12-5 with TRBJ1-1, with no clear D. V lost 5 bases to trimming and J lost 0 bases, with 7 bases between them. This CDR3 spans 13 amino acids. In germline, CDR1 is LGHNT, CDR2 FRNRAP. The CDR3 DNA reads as TGTGCTAGTGGTACTAACTTGAACACTGAAGCTTTCTTT. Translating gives CASGTNLNTEAFF.

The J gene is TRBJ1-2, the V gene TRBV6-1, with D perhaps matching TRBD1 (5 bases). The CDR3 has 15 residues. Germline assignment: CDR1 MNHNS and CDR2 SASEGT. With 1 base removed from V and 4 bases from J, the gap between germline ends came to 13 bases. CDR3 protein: CASSEEVRGAYGYTF. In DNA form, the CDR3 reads TGTGCCAGCAGTGAAGAAGTCCGTGGGGCCTATGGCTACACCTTC.

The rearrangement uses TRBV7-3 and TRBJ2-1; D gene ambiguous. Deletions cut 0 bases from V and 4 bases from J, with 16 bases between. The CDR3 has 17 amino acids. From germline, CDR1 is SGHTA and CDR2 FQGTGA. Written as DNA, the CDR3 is TGTGCCAGCAGCTTAACTTCGTTTCTAGGTCGATACAATGAGCAGTTCTTC. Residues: CASSLTSFLGRYNEQFF.

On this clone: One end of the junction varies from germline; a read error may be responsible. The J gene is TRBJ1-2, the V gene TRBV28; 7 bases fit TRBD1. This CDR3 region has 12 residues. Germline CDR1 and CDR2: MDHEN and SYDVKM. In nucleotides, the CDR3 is TGTGCCAGTACCGGGACAGAATTTGCAACGTCATTC. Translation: CASTGTEFATSF.

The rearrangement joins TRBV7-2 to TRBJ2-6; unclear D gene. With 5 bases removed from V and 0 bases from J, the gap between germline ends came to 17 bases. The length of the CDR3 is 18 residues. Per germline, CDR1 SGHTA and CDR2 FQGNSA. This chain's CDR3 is CASSELNWSLSGANVLTF. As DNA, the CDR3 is TGTGCCAGCAGCGAATTAAACTGGTCCCTCTCTGGGGCCAACGTCCTGACTTTC. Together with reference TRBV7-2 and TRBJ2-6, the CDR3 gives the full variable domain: GAGVSQSPSNKVTEKGKDVELRCDPISGHTALYWYRQSLGQGLEFLIYFQGNSAPDKSGLPSDRFSAERTGGSVSTLTIQRTQQEDSAVYLCASSELNWSLSGANVLTFGAGSRLTVL.

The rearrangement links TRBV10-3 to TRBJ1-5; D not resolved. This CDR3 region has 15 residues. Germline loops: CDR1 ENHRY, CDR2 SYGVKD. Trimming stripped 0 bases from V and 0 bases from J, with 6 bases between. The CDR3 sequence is CAISESPVSNQPQHF. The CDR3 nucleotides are TGTGCCATCAGTGAGTCGCCAGTTAGCAATCAGCCCCAGCATTTT.